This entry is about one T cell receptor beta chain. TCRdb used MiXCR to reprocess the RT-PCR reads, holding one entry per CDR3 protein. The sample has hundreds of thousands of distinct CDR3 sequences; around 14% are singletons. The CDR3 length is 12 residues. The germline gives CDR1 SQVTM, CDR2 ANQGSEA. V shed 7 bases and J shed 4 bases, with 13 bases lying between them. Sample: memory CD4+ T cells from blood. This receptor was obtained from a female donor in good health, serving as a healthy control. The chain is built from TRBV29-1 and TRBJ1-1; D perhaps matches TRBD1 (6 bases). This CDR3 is CSAYREGTEAFF. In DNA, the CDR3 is TGCAGCGCGTACAGGGAGGGCACTGAAGCTTTCTTT.